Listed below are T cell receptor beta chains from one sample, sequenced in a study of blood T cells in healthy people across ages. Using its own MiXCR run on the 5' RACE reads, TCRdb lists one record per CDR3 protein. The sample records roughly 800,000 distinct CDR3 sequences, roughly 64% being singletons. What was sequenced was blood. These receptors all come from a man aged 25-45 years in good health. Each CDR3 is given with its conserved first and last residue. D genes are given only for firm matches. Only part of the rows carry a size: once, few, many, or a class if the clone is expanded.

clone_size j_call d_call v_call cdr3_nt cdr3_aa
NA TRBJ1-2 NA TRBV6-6 TGTGCCAGCAGTTACTTGTTGACAGGCGGGAATGGCTACACCTTC CASSYLLTGGNGYTF
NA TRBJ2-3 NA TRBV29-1 TGCAGCACTACCCCGGGCAGGGAGAGTAGTACAGATACGCAGTATTTT CSTTPGRESSTDTQYF
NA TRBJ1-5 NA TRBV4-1 TGCGCCAGCAGCCAAGATTCTTCTCAGCCCCAGCATTTT CASSQDSSQPQHF
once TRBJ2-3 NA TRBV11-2 TGTGCCAGCAGCTTAGAGGGTCGTGGCGGGGCGATAGATACGCAGTATTTT CASSLEGRGGAIDTQYF
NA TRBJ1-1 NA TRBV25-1 TGTGCCAGCAGTGCCGGCCAGGAAGCTTTCTTT CASSAGQEAFF
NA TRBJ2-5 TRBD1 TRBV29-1 TGCAGCGTTCGGACAGGGTCGGAGACCCAGTACTTC CSVRTGSETQYF
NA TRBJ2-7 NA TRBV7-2 TGTGCCAGCAACACGCATTCCGGCTTGGAGGAGCAGTACTTC CASNTHSGLEEQYF
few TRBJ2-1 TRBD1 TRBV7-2 TGTGCCAGCAGGATTCGGGACAGGGGTTCAGGCAATGAGCAGTTCTTC CASRIRDRGSGNEQFF
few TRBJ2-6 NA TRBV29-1 TGCAGCGTCCGCGAGCTATCTGGGGCCAACGTCCTGACTTTC CSVRELSGANVLTF
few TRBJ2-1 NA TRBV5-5 TGTGCCAGCAGCACCACAGGCCTTGGGTCCTACAATGAGCAGTTCTTC CASSTTGLGSYNEQFF
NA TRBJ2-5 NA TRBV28 TGTGCCAGCAGCACCCTGGGGGCCTCTCAAGAGACCCAGTACTTC CASSTLGASQETQYF
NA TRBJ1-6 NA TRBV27 TGTGCCAGCAGTTTGCGACAAAGGCAGTTTAATTCACCCCTCCACTTT CASSLRQRQFNSPLHF
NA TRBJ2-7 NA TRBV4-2 TGTGCCAGCAGCCAAACCGTCTCTGGGGAGACCCAGTGCTTC CASSQTVSGETQCF
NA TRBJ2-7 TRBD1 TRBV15 TGTGCCACCAGCGGCGGGACAGGGGAGGTCGGGCAGTACTTC CATSGGTGEVGQYF
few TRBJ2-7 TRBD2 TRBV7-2 TGTGCCAGCAGCTTACCTATAGCGGGGAACTACGAGCAGTACTTC CASSLPIAGNYEQYF
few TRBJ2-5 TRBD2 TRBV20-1 TGCAGTGCTGGGCGACTAGCCCAAGAGACCCAGTACTTC CSAGRLAQETQYF
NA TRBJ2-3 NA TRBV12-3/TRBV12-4 TGTGCCAGCATTGAGGGCGGAGAAACAGATACGCAGTATTTT CASIEGGETDTQYF
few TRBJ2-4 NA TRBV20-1 TGCAGTGCTAGCGAGTCGGGGGCCAAAAACATTCAGTACTTC CSASESGAKNIQYF
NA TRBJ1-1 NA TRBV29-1 TGCAGCGTAGGGGTCAATAGGGAAGCTTTCTTT CSVGVNREAFF
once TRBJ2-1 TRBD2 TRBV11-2 TGTGCCAGCAGCTTAGGGACTAGCGGGGGAAGAAATGAGCAGTTCTTC CASSLGTSGGRNEQFF
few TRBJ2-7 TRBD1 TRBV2 TGTGCCAGCGGGACAGTACCCTACGAGCAGTACTTC CASGTVPYEQYF
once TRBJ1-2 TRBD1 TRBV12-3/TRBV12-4 TGTGCCAGCAGACTGGACAGGCCCTATGGCTACACCTTC CASRLDRPYGYTF
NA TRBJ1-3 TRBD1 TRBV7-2 TGTGCCAGCAGCTTAGCAGGGGGCAACGGAAACACCATATATTTT CASSLAGGNGNTIYF
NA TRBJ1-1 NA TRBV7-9 TGTGCCAGCCGGGAGGCGAACACTGAAGCTTTCTTT CASREANTEAFF
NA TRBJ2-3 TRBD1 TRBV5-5 TGTGCCAGCAGCTTAGATCCGGGACAGCGCACAGATACGCAGTATTTT CASSLDPGQRTDTQYF
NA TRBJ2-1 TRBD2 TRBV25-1 TGTGCCAGCAGTGAGCCCCGACTAGCGGGGGGGTCCCGGCAGTTCTTC CASSEPRLAGGSRQFF
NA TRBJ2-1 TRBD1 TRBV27 TGTGCCAGCAGTTTCGGACAGGCTTCCAATGAGCAGTTCTTC CASSFGQASNEQFF
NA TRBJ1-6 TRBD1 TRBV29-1 TGCAGCGTTGCAGTAAAAACAGGGGCCGACTCCTATAATTCACCCCTCCACTTT CSVAVKTGADSYNSPLHF
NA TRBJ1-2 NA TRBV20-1 TGCAGTGCTAGAGATGCCTATGGCTACACCTTC CSARDAYGYTF
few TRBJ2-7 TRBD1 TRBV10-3 TGTACCATCAGCGGACAGGGCTCCTACGAGCAGTACTTC CTISGQGSYEQYF
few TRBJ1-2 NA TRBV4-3 TGCGCCAGCAACGTAGCCAGGGGCTATGGCTACACCTTC CASNVARGYGYTF
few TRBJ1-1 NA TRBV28 TGTGCCAGCAGTTTAGGGCAGCACACTGAAGCTTTCTTT CASSLGQHTEAFF
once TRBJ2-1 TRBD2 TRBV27 TGTGCCAGCAGTTTATGGCGGGAGGGGTACAATGAGCAGTTCTTC CASSLWREGYNEQFF